A selection of T cell receptor beta chains follows, all from one sample in a study of early T cells in non-severe SARS-CoV-2 infection. Via MiXCR, TCRdb re-called the 5' RACE reads, giving one row per CDR3 protein. The sample yields under 50,000 distinct CDR3 sequences, 20% to 25% seen once. Sequencing was performed on whole blood, taken at baseline. Every receptor here comes from an adult who was a healthcare worker with PCR-confirmed SARS-CoV-2 infection or an uninfected control (not recorded which). The CDR3 runs from the conserved cysteine through the conserved F or W. The order of the fields is CDR3 protein, CDR3 DNA, V gene, J gene, clone size, D gene. The D gene is left open where the match is weak. Not every row has a clone size; where given, it reads once, few, many or a size class.

CDR3: CASSPNMETQYF
DNA: TGTGCCAGCAGCCCCAACATGGAGACCCAGTACTTC
V: TRBV3-1
J: TRBJ2-5
size: few
D: NA

CDR3: CSVEVSGQNTGELFF
DNA: TGCAGCGTTGAGGTGTCGGGACAGAACACCGGGGAGCTGTTTTTT
V: TRBV29-1
J: TRBJ2-2
size: few
D: NA

CDR3: CASSFGGLAGVADTQYF
DNA: TGTGCCAGCAGCTTCGGGGGACTAGCGGGGGTGGCAGATACGCAGTATTTT
V: TRBV7-8
J: TRBJ2-3
size: NA
D: TRBD2

CDR3: CASSPGGRETQYF
DNA: TGTGCCAGCAGCCCAGGAGGACGAGAGACCCAGTACTTC
V: TRBV7-9
J: TRBJ2-5
size: NA
D: NA

CDR3: CASSYRGTGQDTQYF
DNA: TGTGCCAGCAGTTACCGAGGGACAGGGCAAGATACGCAGTATTTT
V: TRBV6-5
J: TRBJ2-3
size: NA
D: TRBD1

CDR3: CASSIGLTAYNEQFF
DNA: TGTGCCAGTAGTATAGGACTTACAGCCTACAATGAGCAGTTCTTC
V: TRBV19
J: TRBJ2-1
size: NA
D: NA

CDR3: CASSLDNRDHNEQFF
DNA: TGTGCCAGCAGCTTAGATAACCGGGACCACAATGAGCAGTTCTTC
V: TRBV11-2
J: TRBJ2-1
size: NA
D: NA

CDR3: CASSKTGTDTQYF
DNA: TGTGCCAGCAGTAAGACAGGCACAGATACGCAGTATTTT
V: TRBV7-2
J: TRBJ2-3
size: NA
D: NA

CDR3: CASSPPFGGANTGELFF
DNA: TGTGCCAGCAGCCCCCCTTTCGGGGGGGCGAACACCGGGGAGCTGTTTTTT
V: TRBV4-2
J: TRBJ2-2
size: few
D: TRBD2

CDR3: CASSLSGGFQETQYF
DNA: TGTGCCAGCAGCTTGAGCGGGGGTTTCCAAGAGACCCAGTACTTC
V: TRBV5-4
J: TRBJ2-5
size: NA
D: TRBD2

CDR3: CASSFRERGGLGEQFF
DNA: TGTGCCAGCAGCTTTCGGGAGCGGGGCGGCTTGGGTGAGCAGTTCTTC
V: TRBV7-8
J: TRBJ2-1
size: many
D: TRBD2

CDR3: CASTGEETQYF
DNA: TGCGCCAGCACAGGGGAAGAGACCCAGTACTTC
V: TRBV10-2
J: TRBJ2-5
size: few
D: NA

CDR3: CASSIRGAGASSYEQYF
DNA: TGTGCCAGTAGTATCCGGGGAGCGGGGGCAAGCTCCTACGAGCAGTACTTC
V: TRBV19
J: TRBJ2-7
size: NA
D: TRBD2

CDR3: CATSDGPTQYF
DNA: TGTGCCACCAGTGACGGTCCGACGCAGTATTTT
V: TRBV24-1
J: TRBJ2-3
size: NA
D: NA

CDR3: CASSGDRNQPQHF
DNA: TGTGCCAGTAGTGGGGACAGAAATCAGCCCCAGCATTTT
V: TRBV19
J: TRBJ1-5
size: few
D: TRBD1

CDR3: CSVEHSQSSTDTQYF
DNA: TGCAGCGTTGAACACTCACAGTCGAGCACAGATACGCAGTATTTT
V: TRBV29-1
J: TRBJ2-3
size: NA
D: NA

CDR3: CSVERQGEREQYF
DNA: TGCAGCGTTGAAAGGCAGGGGGAGCGCGAGCAGTACTTC
V: TRBV29-1
J: TRBJ2-7
size: few
D: TRBD1

CDR3: CATTGTSGGYSSTWYF
DNA: TGTGCCACAACCGGGACTAGCGGGGGATACAGCAGTACGTGGTACTTC
V: TRBV7-9
J: TRBJ2-7
size: NA
D: TRBD2

CDR3: CASSPGTGSADTQYF
DNA: TGTGCTAGCAGCCCAGGAACGGGGTCAGCAGATACGCAGTATTTT
V: TRBV7-7
J: TRBJ2-3
size: NA
D: NA

CDR3: CASSTGTQGQPQHF
DNA: TGTGCCAGCAGCACCGGGACACAAGGACAGCCCCAGCATTTT
V: TRBV7-2
J: TRBJ1-5
size: few
D: NA

CDR3: CASSQGGHSNQPQHF
DNA: TGTGCCAGCAGCCAAGGGGGACACTCCAATCAGCCCCAGCATTTT
V: TRBV7-9
J: TRBJ1-5
size: NA
D: NA

CDR3: CASSLDRSNQPQHF
DNA: TGTGCCAGCAGCCTAGACAGGAGCAATCAGCCCCAGCATTTT
V: TRBV6-5
J: TRBJ1-5
size: few
D: NA

CDR3: CSARDNTSPRSSGRETQYF
DNA: TGCAGTGCTAGAGATAACACGTCACCTAGATCTAGCGGGCGAGAGACCCAGTACTTC
V: TRBV20-1
J: TRBJ2-5
size: few
D: TRBD2

CDR3: CASSSGTSYQETQYF
DNA: TGCGCCAGCAGCTCCGGGACTTCGTACCAAGAGACCCAGTACTTC
V: TRBV5-1
J: TRBJ2-5
size: NA
D: NA

CDR3: CASSGRQGRDEQFF
DNA: TGTGCCAGCAGCGGACGACAGGGGAGGGATGAGCAGTTCTTC
V: TRBV12-3/TRBV12-4
J: TRBJ2-1
size: few
D: NA

CDR3: CASSQTSRRDTQYF
DNA: TGCGCCAGCAGCCAAACCTCCCGACGGGATACGCAGTATTTT
V: TRBV4-3
J: TRBJ2-3
size: NA
D: NA

CDR3: CASTRPGHIPYEQYF
DNA: TGCGCCAGCACTCGCCCGGGACATATACCTTACGAGCAGTACTTC
V: TRBV5-1
J: TRBJ2-7
size: many
D: NA

CDR3: CASSLDRGMEETQYF
DNA: TGTGCCAGCAGCTTGGACAGGGGGATGGAAGAGACCCAGTACTTC
V: TRBV5-4
J: TRBJ2-5
size: few
D: TRBD1

CDR3: CSVEKEYEQYF
DNA: TGCAGCGTTGAAAAGGAATACGAGCAGTACTTC
V: TRBV29-1
J: TRBJ2-7
size: few
D: NA

CDR3: CASSRADRSSYNEQFF
DNA: TGTGCCAGCAGCCGCGCTGACAGGTCCTCCTACAATGAGCAGTTCTTC
V: TRBV4-2
J: TRBJ2-1
size: NA
D: NA

CDR3: CAWSVQGYEQYF
DNA: TGTGCCTGGAGTGTGCAGGGCTACGAGCAGTACTTC
V: TRBV30
J: TRBJ2-7
size: NA
D: NA

CDR3: CASSSQPGPGSSEQFF
DNA: TGTGCCAGCAGCTCGCAGCCGGGACCGGGGTCTTCTGAGCAGTTCTTC
V: TRBV11-3
J: TRBJ2-1
size: few
D: NA

CDR3: CSAHTSAGSNEQFF
DNA: TGCAGTGCACACACTAGCGCCGGATCGAATGAGCAGTTCTTC
V: TRBV20-1
J: TRBJ2-1
size: NA
D: TRBD2

CDR3: CASGGGTQYF
DNA: TGTGCCAGCGGGGGCGGTACGCAGTATTTT
V: TRBV6-1
J: TRBJ2-3
size: few
D: NA

CDR3: CASSYLGRAEAFF
DNA: TGTGCCAGCAGTTACTTAGGCCGTGCTGAAGCTTTCTTT
V: TRBV6-5
J: TRBJ1-1
size: NA
D: NA

CDR3: CASNPLAPRTDTQYF
DNA: TGTGCCAGCAACCCCCTGGCGCCACGCACAGATACGCAGTATTTT
V: TRBV6-2/TRBV6-3
J: TRBJ2-3
size: few
D: NA

CDR3: CASSGTNTGELFF
DNA: TGTGCCAGCAGTGGGACAAACACCGGGGAGCTGTTTTTT
V: TRBV6-4
J: TRBJ2-2
size: few
D: NA

CDR3: CAWSAGTAYNEQFF
DNA: TGTGCCTGGAGTGCAGGGACAGCCTACAATGAGCAGTTCTTC
V: TRBV30
J: TRBJ2-1
size: NA
D: TRBD1

CDR3: CASSELGGLEQYF
DNA: TGTGCCAGCAGTGAATTAGGGGGATTAGAGCAGTACTTC
V: TRBV25-1
J: TRBJ2-7
size: NA
D: NA

CDR3: CASSPLLNSPLHF
DNA: TGTGCCAGCAGCCCCCTTCTGAATTCACCCCTCCACTTT
V: TRBV9
J: TRBJ1-6
size: once
D: NA

CDR3: CASNKGSWNTGELFF
DNA: TGTGCCAGCAACAAAGGGAGTTGGAACACCGGGGAGCTGTTTTTT
V: TRBV7-8
J: TRBJ2-2
size: many
D: NA

CDR3: CASSAGTGAYEQYF
DNA: TGCGCCAGCAGCGCCGGGACAGGGGCCTACGAGCAGTACTTC
V: TRBV5-1
J: TRBJ2-7
size: NA
D: TRBD1

CDR3: CASSDDTDTDTQYF
DNA: TGTGCCAGCAGTGATGACACCGACACAGATACGCAGTATTTT
V: TRBV6-4
J: TRBJ2-3
size: NA
D: NA

CDR3: CASTNRGVNTEAFF
DNA: TGTGCCAGCACTAACAGGGGAGTGAACACTGAAGCTTTCTTT
V: TRBV3-1
J: TRBJ1-1
size: few
D: TRBD1

CDR3: CASSGGDSIEQYF
DNA: TGTGCCAGCAGCGGAGGGGACAGCATAGAGCAGTACTTC
V: TRBV6-5
J: TRBJ2-7
size: NA
D: NA

CDR3: CASSQGPQPQHF
DNA: TGTGCCAGCAGCCAGGGGCCGCAGCCCCAGCATTTT
V: TRBV3-1
J: TRBJ1-5
size: NA
D: NA

CDR3: CASSLVVGGEQYF
DNA: TGTGCCAGCAGCTTAGTTGTTGGGGGCGAGCAGTACTTC
V: TRBV7-6
J: TRBJ2-7
size: NA
D: NA

CDR3: CASSPARGGEQYF
DNA: TGTGCCAGCAGCCCTGCGAGGGGGGGCGAGCAGTACTTC
V: TRBV7-7
J: TRBJ2-7
size: NA
D: NA

CDR3: CAWSPTSGGETQYF
DNA: TGTGCCTGGAGTCCGACTAGCGGGGGCGAGACCCAGTACTTC
V: TRBV30
J: TRBJ2-5
size: NA
D: TRBD2

CDR3: CASSPLGTGDGIRGYTF
DNA: TGTGCCAGCTCCCCACTCGGGACAGGGGACGGTATCCGCGGCTACACCTTC
V: TRBV6-6
J: TRBJ1-2
size: many
D: TRBD1

CDR3: CASSLALGGGSGNTIYF
DNA: TGCGCCAGCAGCTTAGCCCTTGGAGGGGGCTCTGGAAACACCATATATTTT
V: TRBV5-1
J: TRBJ1-3
size: NA
D: NA

CDR3: CSARNPRTDTQYF
DNA: TGCAGTGCTAGGAACCCGCGCACAGATACGCAGTATTTT
V: TRBV20-1
J: TRBJ2-3
size: NA
D: NA

CDR3: CASSRKETQYF
DNA: TGTGCCAGCAGCCGGAAAGAGACCCAGTACTTC
V: TRBV12-3/TRBV12-4
J: TRBJ2-5
size: NA
D: NA

CDR3: CASSQDISGWTEAFF
DNA: TGCGCCAGCAGCCAAGATATCTCGGGGTGGACTGAAGCTTTCTTT
V: TRBV4-1
J: TRBJ1-1
size: NA
D: NA

CDR3: CSASGLAGVLEQYF
DNA: TGCAGTGCTAGCGGACTAGCGGGGGTTCTCGAGCAGTACTTC
V: TRBV20-1
J: TRBJ2-7
size: NA
D: TRBD2